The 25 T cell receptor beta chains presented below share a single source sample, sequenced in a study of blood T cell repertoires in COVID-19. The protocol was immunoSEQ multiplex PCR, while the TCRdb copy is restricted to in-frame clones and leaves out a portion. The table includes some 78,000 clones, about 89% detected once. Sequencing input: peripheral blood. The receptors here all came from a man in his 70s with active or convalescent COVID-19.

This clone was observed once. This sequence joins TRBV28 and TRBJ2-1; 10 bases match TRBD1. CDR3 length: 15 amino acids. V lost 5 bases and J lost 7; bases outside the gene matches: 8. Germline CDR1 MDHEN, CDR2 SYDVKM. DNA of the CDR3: TGTGCCAGCAGTCCCCGGGACAGGGGTGATAATGAGCAGTTCTTC. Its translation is CASSPRDRGDNEQFF.

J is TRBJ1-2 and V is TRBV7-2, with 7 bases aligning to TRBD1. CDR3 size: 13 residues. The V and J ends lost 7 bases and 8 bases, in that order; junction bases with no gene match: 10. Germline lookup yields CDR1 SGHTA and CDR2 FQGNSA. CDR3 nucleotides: TGTGCCAGCACGGTAGGGGGCGCGGCGGGCTACACCTTC. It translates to CASTVGGAAGYTF.

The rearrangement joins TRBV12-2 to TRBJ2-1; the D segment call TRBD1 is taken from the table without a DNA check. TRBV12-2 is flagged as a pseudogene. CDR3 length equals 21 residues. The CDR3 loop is CASRPLKGDRAKTYSYNEQFF. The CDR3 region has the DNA TGTGCAAGTCGCCCACTTAAGGGGGACAGGGCAAAAACGTATTCCTACAATGAGCAGTTCTTC.

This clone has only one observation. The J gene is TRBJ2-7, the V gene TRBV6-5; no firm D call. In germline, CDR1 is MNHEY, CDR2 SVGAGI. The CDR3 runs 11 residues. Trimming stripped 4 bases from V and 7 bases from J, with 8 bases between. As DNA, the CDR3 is TGTGCCAGCAGTTTCGCACGGGAGCAGTACTTC. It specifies CASSFAREQYF.

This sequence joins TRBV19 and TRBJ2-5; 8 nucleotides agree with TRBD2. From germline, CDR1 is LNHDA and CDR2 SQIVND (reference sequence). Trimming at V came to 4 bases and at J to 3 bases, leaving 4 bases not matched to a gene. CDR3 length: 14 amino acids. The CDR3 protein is CASSTIAGKETQYF. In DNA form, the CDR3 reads TGTGCCAGTAGTACTATAGCGGGGAAAGAGACCCAGTACTTC.

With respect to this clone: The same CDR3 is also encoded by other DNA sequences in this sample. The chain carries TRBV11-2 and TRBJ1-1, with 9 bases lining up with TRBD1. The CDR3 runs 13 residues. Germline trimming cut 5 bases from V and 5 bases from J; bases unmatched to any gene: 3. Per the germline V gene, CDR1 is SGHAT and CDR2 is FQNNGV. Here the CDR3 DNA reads TGTGCCAGCAGCCAAGGACAGGGGACTGAAGCTTTCTTT. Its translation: CASSQGQGTEAFF.

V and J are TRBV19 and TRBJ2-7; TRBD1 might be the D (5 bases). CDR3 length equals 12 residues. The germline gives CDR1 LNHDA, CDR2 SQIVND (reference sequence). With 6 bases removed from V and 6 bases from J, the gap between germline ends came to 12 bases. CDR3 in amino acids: CASSIRGGEQYF. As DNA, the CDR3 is TGTGCCAGTAGCATTAGGGGTGGCGAGCAGTACTTC.

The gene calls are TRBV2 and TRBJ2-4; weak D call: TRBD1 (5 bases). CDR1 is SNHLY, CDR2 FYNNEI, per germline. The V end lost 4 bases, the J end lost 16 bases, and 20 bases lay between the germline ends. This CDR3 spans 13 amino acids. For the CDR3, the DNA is TGTGCCAGCAGTGTTATAGACGGCCAGGGCTCTTACTTC. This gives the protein CASSVIDGQGSYF. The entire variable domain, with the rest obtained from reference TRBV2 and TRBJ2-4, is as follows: EPEVTQTPSHQVTQMGQEVILRCVPISNHLYFYWYRQILGQKVEFLVSFYNNEISEKSEIFDDQFSVERPDGSNFTLKIRSTKLEDSAMYFCASSVIDGQGSYFGAGTRLSVL.

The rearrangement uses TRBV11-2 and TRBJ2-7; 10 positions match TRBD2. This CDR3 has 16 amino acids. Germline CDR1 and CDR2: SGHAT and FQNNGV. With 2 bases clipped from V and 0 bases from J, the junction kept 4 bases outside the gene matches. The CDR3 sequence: CASSLRSSGGSYEQYF. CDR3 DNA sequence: TGTGCCAGCAGCTTACGTTCTAGCGGGGGCTCCTACGAGCAGTACTTC.

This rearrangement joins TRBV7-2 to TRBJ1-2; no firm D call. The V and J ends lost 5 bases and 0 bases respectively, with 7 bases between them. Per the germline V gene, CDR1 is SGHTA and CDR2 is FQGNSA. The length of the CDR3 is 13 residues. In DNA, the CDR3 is TGTGCCAGCAGCCCGACAACTAACTATGGCTACACCTTC. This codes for CASSPTTNYGYTF.

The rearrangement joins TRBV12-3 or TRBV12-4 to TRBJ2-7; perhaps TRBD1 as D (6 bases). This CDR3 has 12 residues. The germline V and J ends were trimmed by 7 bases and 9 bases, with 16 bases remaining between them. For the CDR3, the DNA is TGTGCCAGCAAGCTGGACAGCCGGGGGCAGTACTTC. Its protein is CASKLDSRGQYF.

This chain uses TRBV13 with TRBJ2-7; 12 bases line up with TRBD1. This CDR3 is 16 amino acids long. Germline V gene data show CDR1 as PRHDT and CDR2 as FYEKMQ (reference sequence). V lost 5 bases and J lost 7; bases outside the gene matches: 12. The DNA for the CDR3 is TGTGCCAGCAGCCACGCCCGGGACAGGGGGCCCGTTGAGCAGTACTTC. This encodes CASSHARDRGPVEQYF.

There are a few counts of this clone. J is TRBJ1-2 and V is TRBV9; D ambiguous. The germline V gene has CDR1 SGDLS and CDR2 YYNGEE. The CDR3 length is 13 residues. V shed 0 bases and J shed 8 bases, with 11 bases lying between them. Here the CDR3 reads CASSVAPDRGYTF. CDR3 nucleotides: TGTGCCAGCAGCGTAGCCCCCGATCGGGGCTACACCTTC.

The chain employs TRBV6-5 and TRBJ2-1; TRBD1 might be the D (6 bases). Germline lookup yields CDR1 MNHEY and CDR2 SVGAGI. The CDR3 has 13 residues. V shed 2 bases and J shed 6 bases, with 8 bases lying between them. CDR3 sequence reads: CASSYPGVNEQFF. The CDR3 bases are TGTGCCAGCAGTTACCCAGGGGTCAATGAGCAGTTCTTC.

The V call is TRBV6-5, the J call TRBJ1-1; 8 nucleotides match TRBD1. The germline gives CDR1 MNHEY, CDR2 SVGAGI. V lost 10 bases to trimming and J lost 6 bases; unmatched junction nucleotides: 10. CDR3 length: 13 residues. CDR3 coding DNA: TGTGCCACCACCGGACAGGGAATAGCTGAAGCTTTCTTT. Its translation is CATTGQGIAEAFF.

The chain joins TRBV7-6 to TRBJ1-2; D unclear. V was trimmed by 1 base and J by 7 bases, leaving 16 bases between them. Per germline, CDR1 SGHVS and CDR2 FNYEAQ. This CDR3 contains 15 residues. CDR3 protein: CASSLVGDSVSGYTF. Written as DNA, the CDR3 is TGTGCCAGCAGCTTAGTGGGCGATTCGGTCTCTGGCTACACCTTC. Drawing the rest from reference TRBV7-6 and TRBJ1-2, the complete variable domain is GAGVSQSPRYKVTKRGQDVALRCDPISGHVSLYWYRQALGQGPEFLTYFNYEAQQDKSGLPNDRFSAERPEGSISTLTIQRTEQRDSAMYRCASSLVGDSVSGYTFGSGTRLTVV.

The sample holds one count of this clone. The CDR3 protein is CASSVSGTGDRGDTQYF. CDR3 in DNA: TGTGCCAGCAGCGTCTCCGGGACAGGGGATAGGGGAGATACGCAGTATTTT. The rearrangement links TRBV7-6 to TRBJ2-3, with 10 positions matching TRBD1. The CDR3 has 17 amino acids. The J segment lost 5 bases and the V segment lost 5 bases, leaving 13 bases of the junction unmatched. CDR1 and CDR2 from the germline V gene are SGHVS and FNYEAQ.

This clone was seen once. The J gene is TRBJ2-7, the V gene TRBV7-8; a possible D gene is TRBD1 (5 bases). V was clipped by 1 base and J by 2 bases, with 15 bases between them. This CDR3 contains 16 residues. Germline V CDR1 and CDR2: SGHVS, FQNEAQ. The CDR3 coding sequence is TGTGCCAGCAGCTTAGATTGGGATACAGGAACCTACGAGCAGTACTTC. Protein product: CASSLDWDTGTYEQYF.

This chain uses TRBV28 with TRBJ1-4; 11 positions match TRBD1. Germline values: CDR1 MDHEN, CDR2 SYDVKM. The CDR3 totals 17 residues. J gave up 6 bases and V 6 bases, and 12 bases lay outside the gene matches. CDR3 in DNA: TGTGCCAGCAGCCGGACAGGGGGCGCAGAACTCGATGAAAAACTGTTTTTT. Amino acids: CASSRTGGAELDEKLFF.

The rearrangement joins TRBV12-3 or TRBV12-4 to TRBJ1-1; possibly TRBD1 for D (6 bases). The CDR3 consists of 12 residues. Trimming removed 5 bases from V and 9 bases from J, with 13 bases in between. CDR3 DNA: TGTGCCAGCAGTCTCCGGACAGACAAAGCTTTCTTT. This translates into CASSLRTDKAFF.

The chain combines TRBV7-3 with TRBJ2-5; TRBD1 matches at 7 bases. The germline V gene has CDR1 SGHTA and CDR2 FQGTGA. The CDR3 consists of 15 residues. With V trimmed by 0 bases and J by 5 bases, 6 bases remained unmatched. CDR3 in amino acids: CASSLTVQGIETQYF. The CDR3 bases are TGTGCCAGCAGCTTAACGGTACAGGGGATCGAGACCCAGTACTTC.

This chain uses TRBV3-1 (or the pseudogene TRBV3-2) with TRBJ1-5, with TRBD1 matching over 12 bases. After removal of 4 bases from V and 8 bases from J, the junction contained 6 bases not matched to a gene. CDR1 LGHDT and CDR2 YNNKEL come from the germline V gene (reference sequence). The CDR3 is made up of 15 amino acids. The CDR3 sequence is CASSLRDRGLEPQHF. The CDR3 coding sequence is TGTGCCAGCAGCCTTAGGGACAGGGGGCTGGAGCCCCAGCATTTT.

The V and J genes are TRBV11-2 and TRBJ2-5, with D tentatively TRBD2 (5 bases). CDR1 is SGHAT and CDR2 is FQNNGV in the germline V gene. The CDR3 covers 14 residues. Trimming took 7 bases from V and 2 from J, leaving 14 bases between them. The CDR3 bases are TGTGCCAGCACCCTCGTAGCGCAGCAAGAGACCCAGTACTTC. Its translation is CASTLVAQQETQYF.

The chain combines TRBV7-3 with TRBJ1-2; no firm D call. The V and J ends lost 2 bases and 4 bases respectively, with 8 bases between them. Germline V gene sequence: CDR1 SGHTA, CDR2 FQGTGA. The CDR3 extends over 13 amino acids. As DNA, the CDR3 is TGTGCCAGCAGCTTAGGGCCAACCTATGGCTACACCTTC. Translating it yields CASSLGPTYGYTF.

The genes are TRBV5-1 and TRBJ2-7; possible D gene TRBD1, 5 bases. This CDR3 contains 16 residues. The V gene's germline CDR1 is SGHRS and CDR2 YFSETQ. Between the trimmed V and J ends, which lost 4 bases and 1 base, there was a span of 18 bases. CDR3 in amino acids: CASSRLTGAYSYEQYF. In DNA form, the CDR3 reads TGCGCCAGCAGCCGATTAACAGGAGCCTATTCCTACGAGCAGTACTTC.